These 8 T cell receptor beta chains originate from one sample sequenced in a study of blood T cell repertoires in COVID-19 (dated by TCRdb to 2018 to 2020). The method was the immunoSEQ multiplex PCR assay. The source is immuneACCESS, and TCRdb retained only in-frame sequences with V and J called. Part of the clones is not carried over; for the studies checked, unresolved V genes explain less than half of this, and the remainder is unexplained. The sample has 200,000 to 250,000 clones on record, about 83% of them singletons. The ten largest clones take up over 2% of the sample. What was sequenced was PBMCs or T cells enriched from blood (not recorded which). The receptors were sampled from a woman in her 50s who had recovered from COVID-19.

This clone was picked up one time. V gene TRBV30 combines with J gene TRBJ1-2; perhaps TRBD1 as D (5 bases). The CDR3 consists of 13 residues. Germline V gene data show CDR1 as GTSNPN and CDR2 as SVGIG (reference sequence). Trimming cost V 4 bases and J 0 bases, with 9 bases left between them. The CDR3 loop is CAWKSRANYGYTF. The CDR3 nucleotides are TGTGCCTGGAAGTCCAGGGCTAACTATGGCTACACCTTC.

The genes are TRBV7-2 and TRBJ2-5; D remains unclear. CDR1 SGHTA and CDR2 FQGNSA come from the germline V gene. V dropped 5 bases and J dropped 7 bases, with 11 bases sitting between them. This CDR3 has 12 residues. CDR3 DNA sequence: TGTGCCAGCAGCCGTCCCCCGGGGACCCAGTACTTC. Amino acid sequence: CASSRPPGTQYF.

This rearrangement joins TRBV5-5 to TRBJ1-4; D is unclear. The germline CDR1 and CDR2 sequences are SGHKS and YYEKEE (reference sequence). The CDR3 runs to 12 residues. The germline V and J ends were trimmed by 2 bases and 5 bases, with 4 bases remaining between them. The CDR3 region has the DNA TGTGCCAGCAGCTTTCAGAATGAAAAACTGTTTTTT. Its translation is CASSFQNEKLFF.

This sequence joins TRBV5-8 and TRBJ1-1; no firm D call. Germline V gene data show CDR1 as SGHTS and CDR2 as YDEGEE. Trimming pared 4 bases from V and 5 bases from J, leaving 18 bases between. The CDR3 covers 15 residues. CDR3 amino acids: CASSPKPGARTEAFF. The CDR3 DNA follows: TGTGCCAGCAGCCCAAAGCCGGGAGCGCGTACTGAAGCTTTCTTT.

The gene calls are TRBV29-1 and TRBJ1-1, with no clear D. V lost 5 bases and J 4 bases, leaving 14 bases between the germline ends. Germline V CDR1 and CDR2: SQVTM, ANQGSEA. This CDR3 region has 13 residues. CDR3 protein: CSVITRTGTEAFF. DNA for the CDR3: TGCAGCGTTATTACCAGGACTGGCACTGAAGCTTTCTTT.

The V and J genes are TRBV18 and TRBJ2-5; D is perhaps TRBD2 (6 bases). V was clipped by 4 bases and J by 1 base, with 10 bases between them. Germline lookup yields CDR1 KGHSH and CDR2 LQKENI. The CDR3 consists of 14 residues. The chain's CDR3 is CASSLQGLQETQYF. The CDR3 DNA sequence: TGTGCCAGCTCACTCCAGGGACTCCAAGAGACCCAGTACTTC.

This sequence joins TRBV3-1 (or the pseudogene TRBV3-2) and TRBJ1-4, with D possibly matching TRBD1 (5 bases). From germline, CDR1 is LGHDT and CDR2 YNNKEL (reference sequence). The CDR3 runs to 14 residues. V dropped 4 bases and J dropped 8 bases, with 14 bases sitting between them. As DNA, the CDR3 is TGTGCCAGCAGCCTCGTAATTGGGGGGGAAAAACTGTTTTTT. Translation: CASSLVIGGEKLFF.

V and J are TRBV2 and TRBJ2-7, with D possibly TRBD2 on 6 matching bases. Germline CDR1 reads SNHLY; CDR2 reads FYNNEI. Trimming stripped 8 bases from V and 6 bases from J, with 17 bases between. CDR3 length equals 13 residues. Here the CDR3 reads CASVAPLATEQYF. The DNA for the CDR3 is TGTGCCAGCGTGGCCCCCCTAGCGACCGAGCAGTACTTC.